Detailed here is one T cell receptor (beta chain). Germline V gene sequence: CDR1 SGDLS, CDR2 YYNGEE. With 3 bases clipped from V and 0 bases from J, the junction kept 6 bases outside the gene matches. The CDR3 runs 19 residues. These data are taken from a study of blood T cell repertoires in COVID-19. Overall study: Sites across the United States, Italy and Spain contributed samples from acute and convalescent COVID-19. Sources were T cells, B-cell-depleted T cells, or PBMCs; the material itself was cDNA or gDNA.

In the authors' workflow: The authors estimated nucleated cell counts from reference gene primer amplification. TCRdb keeps only in-frame clones here, not all; method: immunoSEQ multiplex PCR. That table furnishes V, J and clone size, whereas the DNA furnished D and trimming. The data hold 200,000 to 250,000 clones, with roughly nine tenths observed a single time. Sample: peripheral blood. This TCR was sampled from a man between 25 and 39 years old with acute or convalescent COVID-19. The V call is TRBV9, the J call TRBJ2-2, with 15 bases matching TRBD2. DNA of the CDR3: TGTGCCAGCAGCGGTTTGGGACTAGCGGGGGGCGCGAACACCGGGGAGCTGTTTTTT. The encoded protein is CASSGLGLAGGANTGELFF.